These T cell receptor beta chains were read from a single sample in a study of T-cell memory formation after mild COVID-19. TCRdb fed the 5' RACE reads into MiXCR, producing one record per CDR3 protein. Counted here are a few hundred thousand distinct CDR3 sequences, roughly 20% occurring once; the ten biggest clones make up approximately 13%. The sequencing input was PBMCs or a T cell subset sorted from them (not recorded which). The origin of the receptors is an adult woman who had mild COVID-19 (a few samples of this study predate the infection). Cell type and time point are not known. Each CDR3 is given with its conserved first and last residue. D genes are given only for firm matches. Size tells how often a clone was seen (once, few, many) or the class of an expanded clone, and some rows leave it out.

>TRBV27|TRBJ1-1|TRBD1|NA
TGTGCCAGCAGTTCGCGACAGGGGGATGAAGCTTTCTTT
CASSSRQGDEAFF
>TRBV7-2|TRBJ2-1|TRBD2|few
TGTGCCAGCAGCTTAGTGGCGACTAGCTACGTCGATGAGCAGTTCTTC
CASSLVATSYVDEQFF
>TRBV7-3|TRBJ2-5|NA|NA
TGTGCCAGCAGCCCTCCGGGAGTTGAAGAGACCCAGTACTTC
CASSPPGVEETQYF
>TRBV6-1|TRBJ2-3|NA|many
TGTGCCAGCAGGCCCCCGGGACGTCGCACAGATACGCAGTATTTT
CASRPPGRRTDTQYF
>TRBV10-3|TRBJ2-5|TRBD1|few
TGTGCTTCTCTGGGGCAGGGGGATGGGAAGACCCAGTACTTC
CASLGQGDGKTQYF
>TRBV20-1|TRBJ1-1|NA|NA
TGCAGTGCTTCTATGGGACGGCAGAACACTGAAGCTTTCTTT
CSASMGRQNTEAFF
>TRBV12-3/TRBV12-4|TRBJ2-7|NA|NA
TGTGCCAGCAACTCGGGACCTGTTGTTGGGCAGTACTTC
CASNSGPVVGQYF
>TRBV7-6|TRBJ2-1|NA|few
TGTGCCAGCATTAATCGGGGGAGCAATGAGCAGTTCTTC
CASINRGSNEQFF
>TRBV6-1|TRBJ2-2|TRBD2|NA
TGTGCCAGCAGTTCTCTACTAGCGGGCAGCGCGAACACCGGGGAGCTGTTTTTT
CASSSLLAGSANTGELFF
>TRBV6-4|TRBJ1-5|NA|NA
TGTGCCAGCAGTGAAGACAGTACTAATCAGCCCCAGCATTTT
CASSEDSTNQPQHF
>TRBV5-1|TRBJ2-3|TRBD1|NA
TGCGCCAGCGGGCAGGGGGCCCTATACACAGATACGCAGTATTTT
CASGQGALYTDTQYF
>TRBV24-1|TRBJ2-5|NA|NA
TGTGCCACCAGTGATTACCTCGGGAGACAAGAGACCCAGTACTTC
CATSDYLGRQETQYF
>TRBV4-2|TRBJ2-7|NA|few
TGTGCCAGCAGCCAAGATTTGGGCAGCTACGAGCAGTACTTC
CASSQDLGSYEQYF
>TRBV7-2|TRBJ1-2|NA|few
TGTGCCAGCAGCTTAGGGACTGCGGGTGGCGGCTACACCTTC
CASSLGTAGGGYTF
>TRBV5-1|TRBJ2-7|TRBD2|few
TGCGCCAGCAGCTACGGCACTAGCGGAAACTACGAGCAGTACTTC
CASSYGTSGNYEQYF
>TRBV5-1|TRBJ1-5|NA|NA
TGCGCCAGCAGCCCTCAAGGGGACAATCAGCCCCAGCATTTT
CASSPQGDNQPQHF
>TRBV24-1|TRBJ1-2|TRBD1|NA
TGTGCCACCAGTGATTCCGATATTTCGGACAGGGTGAACTATGGCTACACCTTC
CATSDSDISDRVNYGYTF
>TRBV7-9|TRBJ2-1|TRBD1|few
TGTGCCAGCAGCTCCTTCCGGACAGGGAACAATGAGCAGTTCTTC
CASSSFRTGNNEQFF
>TRBV24-1|TRBJ2-5|TRBD1|NA
TGTGCCACCAGTGATCATCACCGGGACAGGGGCCAAGAGACCCAGTACTTC
CATSDHHRDRGQETQYF
>TRBV4-2|TRBJ1-6|TRBD1|few
TGTGCCAGCAGCAGAGACAGGGTAGATTCACCCCTCCACTTT
CASSRDRVDSPLHF
>TRBV11-1|TRBJ2-3|NA|NA
TGTGCCAGCAGCCCGGACGGCTCGTGGGCAGATACGCAGTATTTT
CASSPDGSWADTQYF
>TRBV7-9|TRBJ2-7|TRBD2|few
TGTGCCAGCAGCTTACGGGCTAGCGGGAGCTCCTACGAGCAGTACTTC
CASSLRASGSSYEQYF
>TRBV4-2|TRBJ2-1|TRBD2|few
TGTGCCAGCAGCCAAGGGCTAGCGGGAGCCTACAATGAGCAGTTCTTC
CASSQGLAGAYNEQFF
>TRBV5-1|TRBJ2-2|TRBD1|NA
TGCGCCAGCAGCTTGGCAGACAGGGCCCGGAGCACCGGGGAGCTGTTTTTT
CASSLADRARSTGELFF
>TRBV20-1|TRBJ2-7|NA|few
TGCAGTGCTTCTTCAAGCGGGCCTACCTACGAGCAGTACTTC
CSASSSGPTYEQYF
>TRBV6-5|TRBJ2-2|NA|NA
TGTGCCAGCAGTCCAGCCCTCCTCAACACCGGGGAGCTGTTTTTT
CASSPALLNTGELFF
>TRBV7-2|TRBJ2-7|NA|once
TGTGCCAGCAGCTCCGCCGCGGGGGCGGGCCAGGCTGGCGAGCAGTACTTC
CASSSAAGAGQAGEQYF
>TRBV7-9|TRBJ2-7|TRBD1|NA
TGTGCCAGCAGCTCGAGGGGGCGAGCCTACGAGCAGTACTTC
CASSSRGRAYEQYF
>TRBV27|TRBJ2-7|NA|NA
TGTGCCACAAGAGACAGTTCCGAGTACGAGCAGTACTTC
CATRDSSEYEQYF
>TRBV5-5|TRBJ1-3|TRBD1|few
TGTGCCAGCAGCTTGGCCGGGACAGGGACGAGGAACACCATATATTTT
CASSLAGTGTRNTIYF
>TRBV5-1|TRBJ2-6|NA|few
TGCGCCAGCAGCCTTCAATTGGGGATCTCTGGGGCCAACGTCCTGACTTTC
CASSLQLGISGANVLTF
>TRBV7-2|TRBJ2-1|TRBD2|NA
TGTGCCAGCAGCTTGGGCGGGAGCCCCTCCTACAATGAGCAGTTCTTC
CASSLGGSPSYNEQFF
>TRBV12-3/TRBV12-4|TRBJ2-1|TRBD2|few
TGTGCCAGCAGTTCCCGACTAGCGGGGGGATCTTACAATGAGCAGTTCTTC
CASSSRLAGGSYNEQFF
>TRBV4-3|TRBJ2-1|TRBD1|NA
TGCGCCAGCAGCCAGGCAGGACAGGGGAATTACAATGAGCAGTTCTTC
CASSQAGQGNYNEQFF
>TRBV15|TRBJ2-7|NA|NA
TGTGCCACCAGCAGGGTAAGGAGCTTCGGGCCGGACGAGCAGTACTTC
CATSRVRSFGPDEQYF
>TRBV7-9|TRBJ1-1|NA|few
TGTGCCAGCAGCCCCCAGGACGGGATGAACACTGAAGCTTTCTTT
CASSPQDGMNTEAFF
>TRBV7-2|TRBJ1-2|NA|NA
TGTGCCAGCAGCTTAGAACGGTTTAACTATGGCTACACCTTC
CASSLERFNYGYTF
>TRBV7-2|TRBJ2-1|TRBD2|few
TGTGCCAGCAGCTTAAGCGGTAGCGGGAGCGATGAGCAGTTCTTC
CASSLSGSGSDEQFF
>TRBV9|TRBJ2-7|TRBD2|few
TGTGCCAGCAGCCTGGGACTAGCGACCACCTACGAGCAGTACTTC
CASSLGLATTYEQYF